This record looks at one T cell receptor beta chain sequence and its context. Germline V gene data show CDR1 as KGHSH and CDR2 as LQKENI. The CDR3 sequence is 15 residues long. Trimming took 3 bases from V and 0 from J, leaving 9 bases between them. This entry is derived from a study of blood T cell repertoires in COVID-19. Profiling relied on immunoSEQ multiplex PCR, and the TCRdb table lists in-frame clones only, not all of them. The sample includes under 350,000 clones, about four fifths of them seen just once. The chain is built from TRBV18 and TRBJ2-1; TRBD1 is a possible D gene (5 bases). This TCR derives from a woman aged 50 to 65 who had recovered from COVID-19. What was sequenced was peripheral blood. This CDR3 is CASSPDRSSYNEQFF. The DNA for the CDR3 is TGTGCCAGCTCACCCGACAGAAGCTCCTACAATGAGCAGTTCTTC. Supplemented by reference TRBV18 and TRBJ2-1, the full variable domain reads NAGVMQNPRHLVRRRGQEARLRCSPMKGHSHVYWYRQLPEEGLKFMVYLQKENIIDESGMPKERFSAEFPKEGPSILRIQQVVRGDSAAYFCASSPDRSSYNEQFFGPGTRLTVL.